This TCR beta chain emerged from a study of early T cells in non-severe SARS-CoV-2 infection. Study information: It was bulk RNA from unsorted whole blood that was sequenced, and the chains were unpaired. General study points: Sequences matched to VDJdb favored anti-spike CD8 responses, while private and CD4 specificities were missed.

This CDR3 contains 11 residues. Germline values: CDR1 MNHEY, CDR2 SVGEGT. This clonotype was counted a single time. Its antigen is currently unknown. A much larger clone sits a single nucleotide away, making a read error possible. The TCR library protocol attached unique molecular identifiers to the individual cDNA molecules. TCRdb itself ran the 5' RACE reads through MiXCR, one entry per CDR3 protein. Of some 71,000 distinct CDR3 sequences listed, roughly an eighth are singletons. The clonotype originates from an adult who was a healthcare worker with PCR-confirmed SARS-CoV-2 infection or an uninfected control (not recorded which). Sequencing was performed on whole blood. This rearrangement joins TRBV6-2 or TRBV6-3 to TRBJ1-1; unclear D gene. CDR3 coding DNA: TGTGCCAACAGTTCGACGGCTGAAGCTTTCTTT. It is translated as CANSSTAEAFF.